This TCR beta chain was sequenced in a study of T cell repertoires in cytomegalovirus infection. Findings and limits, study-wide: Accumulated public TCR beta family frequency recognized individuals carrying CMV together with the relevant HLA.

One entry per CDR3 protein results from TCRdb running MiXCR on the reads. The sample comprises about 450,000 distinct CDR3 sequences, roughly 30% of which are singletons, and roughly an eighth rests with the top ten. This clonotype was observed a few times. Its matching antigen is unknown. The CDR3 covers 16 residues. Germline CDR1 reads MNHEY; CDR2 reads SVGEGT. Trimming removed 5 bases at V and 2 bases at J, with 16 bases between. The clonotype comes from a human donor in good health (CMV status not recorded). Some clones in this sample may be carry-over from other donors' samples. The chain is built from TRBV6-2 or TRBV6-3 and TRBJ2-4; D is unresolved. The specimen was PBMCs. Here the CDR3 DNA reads TGTGCCAGCAGTACGGTAGGCCACGGGTCCAAAAACATTCAGTACTTC. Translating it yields CASSTVGHGSKNIQYF.